This entry is about one T cell receptor beta chain. The record originates from a study of blood T cell repertoires in COVID-19. Across the whole study: COVID-19 samples, acute and convalescent, were from the United States, Italy and Spain. From T cells, B-cell-depleted T cells, or PBMCs came the material, which was cDNA or gDNA.

In the authors' workflow: Reference gene primer amplification in the assay estimated nucleated cell counts. Sequenced by immunoSEQ multiplex PCR; TCRdb stores in-frame clones only, minus some. The DNA was the basis for D and trimming; V, J and clone size are from that table. The sample has approximately 31,000 clones, about 90% seen once. Germline V gene lookup returns CDR1 MDHEN and CDR2 SYDVKM. The CDR3 contains 15 residues. V was shortened by 2 bases and J by 0 bases, with 5 bases between the two germline ends. The chain carries TRBV28 and TRBJ2-6; no clear D gene. Sequencing input: peripheral blood. The receptor comes from a human donor with active COVID-19. The donor label of this sample is uncertain. Written as DNA, the CDR3 is TGTGCCAGCAGTTTAGGCGGCTCTGGGGCCAACGTCCTGACTTTC. Translating gives CASSLGGSGANVLTF. Combining the CDR3 with reference TRBV28 and TRBJ2-6 gives the whole variable domain DVKVTQSSRYLVKRTGEKVFLECVQDMDHENMFWYRQDPGLGLRLIYFSYDVKMKEKGDIPEGYSVSREKKERFSLILESASTNQTSMYLCASSLGGSGANVLTFGAGSRLTVL.